This T cell receptor (beta chain) was sequenced in a study of cytomegalovirus exposure and HLA in healthy donors. Whole-study results and caveats: Many donors carried some public TCRs, although rarity characterized most TCR sequences.

Looked up from germline, CDR1 is MNHEY and CDR2 is SVGAGI. Between the trimmed V and J ends, which lost 6 bases and 7 bases, there was a span of 15 bases. The CDR3 is made up of 14 amino acids. The sample holds a few counts of this clone. Its antigen remains unknown. This table comes from immunoSEQ multiplex PCR, and its TCRdb copy is limited to in-frame clones, with some not included. Here the sample spans about 360,000 clones, around 86% being singletons. The source is a woman aged 18-29 years in good health and CMV-seronegative. Sequencing input: PBMCs. V and J are TRBV6-5 and TRBJ2-2; weak D call: TRBD2 (6 bases). The CDR3 here is CASRPNGGYGELFF. The CDR3 DNA reads TGTGCCAGCAGACCCAACGGGGGTTACGGGGAGCTGTTTTTT.